What follows describes a single T cell receptor beta chain. Its specificity is not known. The germline CDR1 and CDR2 sequences are MDHEN and SYDVKM. J gave up 11 bases and V 11 bases, and 11 bases lay outside the gene matches. The length of the CDR3 is 12 residues. The sample originates from a study of cytomegalovirus exposure and HLA in healthy donors. Study-level findings and limits: Reportedly, a later analysis found an Asian-associated ancestry cluster had fewer N-insertions than the approximately 700-donor mean.

Primers: 60 Vbeta forward and 13 Jbeta reverse. The data were produced by immunoSEQ multiplex PCR, yet TCRdb's version contains in-frame clones alone and is incomplete. There are 170,000 or so clones in the sample; about four fifths occur only once, and 1% lies in the top ten. The rearrangement links TRBV28 to TRBJ1-1; 10 bases map to TRBD1. What was sequenced was PBMCs. This clonotype originated in a woman aged 45-65 years in good health and CMV-seropositive. The CDR3 is CAVTGGAGDAFF. CDR3 in DNA: TGTGCCGTGACAGGGGGCGCGGGTGACGCTTTCTTT.